This TCR beta chain was captured in a study of T cells in Graves' hyperthyroidism and ophthalmopathy. Across the whole study: Blood was drawn when the patient was first diagnosed and still untreated.

Using RNA transcripts as the source, TCR beta CDR3 regions were amplified. During a first-round RT-PCR of the TCR CDR3, the HTBI primer set was used. MiXCR, applied by TCRdb to the multiplex PCR reads, yields one record per CDR3 protein. This sample has 460,000 or so distinct CDR3 sequences; approximately 15% occur once, and the top ten carry about a sixth. The CDR3 loop spans 18 amino acids. V lost 2 bases, J lost 6 bases, and 14 bases stayed unmatched. CDR1 is KGHSH, CDR2 LQKENI, per germline. Thyroid ultrasound, orbital computed tomography, clinical symptoms, and serum thyroxine and TRAb underpinned diagnoses.

The TCR sequence derives from a woman aged 18-30 years with Graves' hyperthyroidism. This chain joins TRBV18 and TRBJ2-2; TRBD2 agrees at 8 bases. The sequencing input was blood. DNA of the CDR3: TGTGCCAGCTCACCATTGAAAGTAGCGGGAATGATTTCCGGGGAGCTGTTTTTT. Encoded protein: CASSPLKVAGMISGELFF.